One T cell receptor (beta chain) is described in this entry. The target of this receptor is not known. Base quality data are lacking; no much larger clone is found one base away. This specimen belongs to a study of cytomegalovirus exposure and HLA in healthy donors (dated by TCRdb to the late 2010s). For the study in its entirety: An earlier analysis of some 620 of the donors reported about 280 Gb of sequence data and 117 million unique TCR beta sequences obtained from around 170 million T cells. Besides the first cohort of roughly 640 subjects, a separate validation cohort made up of over 95 different subjects was used. Typing coverage varied by locus: 629-630 donors for A, B, C, DRB1 and DQB1; approximately 560 for DQA1; 606 for DPA1; roughly 450 for DPB1. Donor age, sex, ethnicity and CMV serostatus were collected together with the repertoire data. Among roughly 370 genotyped donors of the cohort, an average of approximately 230,000 unique TCR beta nucleotide sequences were sequenced per donor, 15% to 20% of them non-productive. In an earlier analysis of a few hundred of the donors, high-throughput TCR beta sequencing was used to judge whether each TCR beta V gene segment behaved as functional or pseudogenic. Roughly 5 DR-DQ haplotypes were handled as single units for association and clustering because linkage in the cohort was strong. An early release covering roughly 640 HLA-typed donors comprised 300 to 350 gigabases of sequencing data and tens of millions of unique TCR sequences. Rather than using new phenotypic data, the later analysis identified candidate immune exposures from TCR beta sequences and from how often those sequences occurred across donors. A later analysis re-analyzed previously published TCR beta repertoires from 550 to 700 donors and added high-resolution HLA genotyping to study TCR occurrence patterns. In a later genetic analysis, genome-wide SNP genotypes for about 55% of the roughly 700 donors were used, and that subset was treated as a discovery cohort. The study was designed to test whether signatures of past pathogen exposure could be identified by cataloging public T cell receptors. Both class I and class II loci were covered by HLA typing, at four-digit resolution. Every repertoire in the discovery cohort had been generated on one and the same sequencing platform. Using immunosequencing, the study profiled T cell repertoires from some 670 subjects and related those repertoires to cytomegalovirus serostatus. Of the 398 genotyped donors, 81% fell in the genetic ancestry cluster associated with self-reported Caucasian donors. High-throughput TCR immunosequencing, statistical association of individual TCRs with disease status, and machine learning were combined to predict cytomegalovirus infection status. Paper-wide results and their limitations: In a later genetic analysis, fewer N-insertions in productive TCRs were reported among donors in an Asian-associated ancestry cluster than the 666-donor mean. The 87-base-pair reads could not distinguish some IMGT-functional V segments, including TRBV6-2 and TRBV6-3, so those segments were excluded. V-gene and J-gene trimming of TCR beta chains was associated with a missense DCLRE1C variant in a later genetic analysis, and the association was replicated in an independent cohort. The authors suggested that the approach could potentially be generalized to other disease states and immunological phenotypes. In a later analysis, the rate of TCR association differed among HLA loci, with DRB1 alleles having the most associated TCRs and HLA-C alleles having the fewest. In a later analysis, HLA-associated TCR beta chains were found to be more clonally expanded and to have lower generation probabilities than equally common non-associated chains. A later analysis found that most CMV-associated TCR beta chains appeared HLA-restricted, with HLA associations seemingly driven largely by CMV exposure. Most TCR sequences were seen in very few donors, while some public TCRs were found in many individuals. In vitro tests confirmed that a few of the cytomegalovirus-associated TCR beta chains recognize cytomegalovirus antigens. The sequencing pipeline was judged likely to have produced a cluster of highly shared sequence variants as a technical artifact. A total of 164 TCR beta chains were listed by the study as associated with cytomegalovirus. Correlated functional status among segregating V segments might reflect linkage disequilibrium, but an unknown experimental factor could not be ruled out. In an earlier analysis of roughly 500 of the donors, most TCR beta V segments appeared in productive rearrangements about 87% or about 30% of the time, broadly matching IMGT annotations. This cohort had only TCR beta chains sequenced, and the lack of alpha or paired-chain data limited which features could be detected. Because some donors lacked HLA typing at each locus, the association tests relied only on the typed subset. Roughly uniform sequencing depth across donors was assumed in presence/absence analyses, although this assumption may not hold. Strong co-occurrence of HLA alleles, especially DR and DQ, made assigning TCR associations to individual alleles difficult. For the cohort, immune exposure information was limited to CMV serostatus. A later analysis associated about 17,000 TCR beta sequences with specific HLA alleles at a false discovery rate of 0.05. A later analysis reported that several top co-occurrence clusters appeared linked to parvovirus B19, influenza, CMV and Epstein-Barr virus. Because counts were too low, 15 to 20 rarely observed V segments, including chromosome 9 orphons, were excluded from the earlier analysis of 587 of the donors. Cytomegalovirus status was reported to be diagnosed by the classifier with high specificity and sensitivity in both the original and validation cohorts. A further reported finding was that TCR beta sequences accurately predicted the HLA-A and HLA-B alleles for most subjects in the first cohort.

Germline trimming amounts to 5 bases on V and 4 bases on J, with 15 as the count of junction bases outside the gene matches. Its CDR3 holds 17 amino acids, cysteine through phenylalanine. Of all the DNA, just the CDR3 is kept, 51 bases in frame from base 1. CDR1 SGHAT and CDR2 FQNNGV were looked up in the germline V gene. The receptor library was made with the immunoSEQ multiplex PCR assay. The multiplex PCR relied on a mix of 60 forward primers for TCR Vbeta segments and 13 reverse primers for TCR Jbeta segments. A multiplex PCR assay on genomic DNA amplified the CDR3 region of rearranged TCR beta genes. Amplified TCR beta libraries were sequenced as 87-base-pair reads on the Illumina HiSeq System. Regarding the original processing steps: A later analysis tallied around 82 million unique TCR beta chains across the approximately 670 repertoires, and approximately 9.9 million of those chains were shared by two or more donors. A nearest-neighbor algorithm error-corrected the raw reads and collapsed the reads into unique sequences, merging closely related sequences to remove PCR and sequencing errors. CDR3 sequences were aligned to IMGT reference sequences to assign V, D and J gene segments. For a sequence to be retained, a match of at least six nucleotides was required to both a V gene segment and a J gene segment. A rearrangement was called productive if the CDR3 had no stop codons and remained in frame with V and J, and every other rearrangement was called non-productive. CDR3 was defined by IMGT convention, running from the second conserved V-encoded cysteine to the conserved J-encoded phenylalanine. Sequences without an unambiguous match to a single V gene segment were excluded from the earlier analysis of 450 to 650 of the donors. In an earlier analysis of approximately 560 of the donors, a V segment was called functional when productive rearrangements were above 56.7%, and segregating when the standard deviation between donors exceeded 5%. A statistical classification framework was developed to diagnose cytomegalovirus status using the catalog of TCR beta chain sequences. A later analysis assigned V and J genes by comparing TCR nucleotide sequences with IMGT/GENE-DB human TR gene sequences. A later analysis assigned CDR3 sequences and most-parsimonious VDJ recombination scenarios with the TCRdist pipeline. A later analysis defined each TCR beta chain by its CDR3 amino acid sequence plus V-gene family, and excluded reads lacking a unique V-gene family. In a later analysis, fewer than 600 highly shared, low-generation-probability nucleotide sequences were removed to address suspected cross-contamination and a sequencing artifact. A later analysis calculated a clonal expansion index for each public chain from normalized within-repertoire ranks of inferred template counts. Generation probabilities in a later analysis came from a VDJ recombination model fitted to out-of-frame rearrangements, and those results were checked against IGoR. A later analysis scored TCR-TCR, TCR-HLA and TCR-CMV co-occurrence with hypergeometric tests, applying a repertoire-size bias correction to TCR pairs. To estimate false discovery rates, a later analysis permuted the HLA or CMV assignments 20 times. In a later analysis, co-occurring TCRs were grouped using DBSCAN, and TCRdist sequence similarity was added for clustering within HLA-allele-positive subsets. Repertoires with fewer than 30,000 or more than 120,000 public chains were left out of co-occurrence clustering, as were about 5 repertoires with anomalous nucleotide sharing. The table was pulled from immuneACCESS by TCRdb, which kept in-frame rearrangements only. Such tables lose some clones; where checked, under half of the loss comes from unresolved V genes, and the rest has no known cause. That table furnishes V, J and clone size, whereas the DNA furnished D and trimming. This sample lists about 120,000 clones; 79% were detected once. 4% to 5.5% of the sample belongs to the ten largest clones.

The cohort was made up of approximately 700 healthy bone marrow donors. At the time of sampling, all cohort members were nominally healthy, though unrecorded immune exposures were likely present. The donor tested CMV seropositive, placing the donor among the roughly 270 seropositive members of the cohort. A peripheral blood sample was collected from each donor, and TCR beta sequencing was performed on peripheral blood mononuclear cells. The Qiagen DNeasy Blood Extraction Kit was used to extract genomic DNA from the blood cell samples. Recombination linked TRBV11-2 to TRBJ1-1, with 8 central nucleotides matching TRBD1. The receptor was isolated from a man aged 25 to 40 in good health and CMV-seropositive. The specimen was PBMCs. The DNA reads TGTGCCAGCAGCCCATGGACAGGGCCCAGTCTTACCACTGAAGCTTTCTTT. Translated, it gives CASSPWTGPSLTTEAFF.